What follows is one TCR beta chain and its context. The sample comes from a study of T cell changes during pregnancy in multiple sclerosis. Clones were read by immunoSEQ multiplex PCR, and TCRdb kept only the in-frame ones, dropping some. The table has fewer than 85,000 clones, nearly 95% seen once. Germline CDR1 reads KGHSH; CDR2 reads LQKENI. With 0 bases removed from V and 3 bases from J, the gap between germline ends came to 5 bases. The CDR3 has 14 residues. The sample consisted of peripheral blood, taken in the second trimester of pregnancy. The chain carries TRBV18 and TRBJ2-2, with D unresolved. This sequence originates from a female donor with multiple sclerosis, enrolled in a pregnancy study. The chain's CDR3 is CASSPPADTGELFF. The CDR3 nucleotides are TGTGCCAGCTCACCACCGGCCGACACCGGGGAGCTGTTTTTT.